The text below deals with one T cell receptor (beta chain). This entry is derived from a study of blood T cell repertoires in COVID-19. Overall study: Sources were T cells, B-cell-depleted T cells, or PBMCs; the material itself was cDNA or gDNA.

This table comes from immunoSEQ multiplex PCR, and its TCRdb copy is limited to in-frame clones, with some not included. This table has 30,000 or so clones, almost 85% appearing once. Germline trimming cut 9 bases from V and 0 bases from J; bases unmatched to any gene: 2. The CDR3 sequence is 13 residues long. The germline V gene encodes CDR1 KGHDR and CDR2 SFDVKD. This clonotype originated in a man at least 80 years old with active COVID-19. The J gene is TRBJ1-1, the V gene TRBV24-1, with 8 bases aligning to TRBD1. Sequencing was carried out using peripheral blood. The CDR3 is CATVDRVNTEAFF. CDR3 DNA sequence: TGTGCCACCGTGGACAGGGTGAACACTGAAGCTTTCTTT.